These 4 T cell receptor beta chains were all obtained from the same sample, sequenced in a study of CD8+ T cells in alopecia areata. Isolated RNA was reverse transcribed into cDNA used as the sequencing template. The protocol was immunoSEQ multiplex PCR, while the TCRdb copy is restricted to in-frame clones and leaves out a portion. Of 150,000 to 200,000 clones in the sample, around three fifths are singletons; the top ten hold roughly 1.3%. Treatment reported: oral pan-JAK inhibitor, 5-10 mg twice daily. Sequencing was performed on CD4+ T cells sorted from blood, taken between weeks 49 and 50, from a patient treated with tofacitinib. The receptors originated from a human donor with alopecia areata.

This sequence joins TRBV27 and TRBJ2-7; 9 nucleotides align to TRBD2. V shed 5 bases, J shed 2 bases, and the junction held 7 bases outside the gene matches. Germline V gene sequence: CDR1 MNHEY, CDR2 SMNVEV (reference sequence). The CDR3 totals 15 residues. The CDR3 loop is CASSPYSGGAYEQYF. The CDR3 DNA sequence: TGTGCCAGCAGTCCATATAGCGGGGGCGCCTACGAGCAGTACTTC.

The chain joins TRBV7-6 to TRBJ1-1; D may be TRBD1 (5 bases). The V gene's germline CDR1 is SGHVS and CDR2 FNYEAQ. The CDR3 extends over 16 amino acids. V was pared by 2 bases and J by 7 bases, with 20 bases between. The CDR3 sequence is CASSLRGVGRSNEAFF. The CDR3 DNA sequence: TGTGCCAGCAGCTTAAGGGGAGTCGGGAGGTCGAATGAAGCTTTCTTT.

This clone was observed a handful of times. J is TRBJ1-1 and V is TRBV18; D not certain. V shed 2 bases and J shed 4 bases, with 11 bases lying between them. Germline loops: CDR1 KGHSH, CDR2 LQKENI. The CDR3 contains 14 residues. CDR3 residues: CASSPKSGVTEAFF. The CDR3 DNA reads as TGTGCCAGCTCACCAAAGTCGGGTGTCACTGAAGCTTTCTTT.

The chain carries TRBV2 and TRBJ1-2; tentative D call: TRBD1 (5 bases). Germline CDR1 and CDR2: SNHLY and FYNNEI. The CDR3 totals 13 residues. Trimming left V 4 bases short and J 6 bases short, with 12 bases between. CDR3 coding DNA: TGTGCCAGCAGTGCGGTGCAGGGCCATGGCTACACCTTC. Protein: CASSAVQGHGYTF.